This entry is about one T cell receptor beta chain. Its antigen is still unknown. The CDR3 carries no conserved terminal phenylalanine or tryptophan, so it likely arises from a read error. Amplification used 60 Vbeta primers and 13 Jbeta primers. In the original analysis: Later analysis identified some 88 million unique TCR beta chains, around 10 million shared. Generated by immunoSEQ multiplex PCR, the TCRdb table keeps only in-frame clones and is missing some. D and trimming come from the DNA, and the V and J calls and clone size come from that table. The data show about 180,000 clones, around 80% seen once. These data are taken from a study of cytomegalovirus exposure and HLA in healthy donors. Notes on the study in general: Most TCR sequences were seen very rarely across donors, but some public TCRs occurred in many. Confirmation in vitro established that a few CMV-associated chains were specific for CMV antigens.

CDR1 and CDR2 from the germline V gene are SEHNR and FQNEAQ (reference sequence). The CDR3 spans 15 residues. Deletions cut 1 base from V and 0 bases from J, with 10 bases between. The rearrangement uses TRBV7-9 and TRBJ2-7; a weak D match, TRBD1 (6 bases). The TCR originated in a woman in her forties or fifties in good health and CMV-seropositive. Source material: PBMCs. Here the CDR3 reads CASSLGGTNSYEQYL. CDR3 sequence (DNA): TGTGCCAGCAGCTTAGGAGGGACAAACTCCTACGAGCAGTACCTC.